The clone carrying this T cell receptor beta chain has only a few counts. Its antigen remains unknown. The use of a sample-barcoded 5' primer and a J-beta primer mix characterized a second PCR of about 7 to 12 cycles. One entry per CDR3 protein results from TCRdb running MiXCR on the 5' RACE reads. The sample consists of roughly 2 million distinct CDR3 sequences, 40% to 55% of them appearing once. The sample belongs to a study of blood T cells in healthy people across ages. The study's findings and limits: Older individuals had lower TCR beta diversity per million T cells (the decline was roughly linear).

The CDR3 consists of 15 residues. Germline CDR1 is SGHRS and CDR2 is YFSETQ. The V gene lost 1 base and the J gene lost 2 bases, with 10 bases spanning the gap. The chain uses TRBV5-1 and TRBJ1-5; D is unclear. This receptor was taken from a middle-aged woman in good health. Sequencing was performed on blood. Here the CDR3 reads CASSLNGEGNQPQHF. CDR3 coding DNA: TGCGCCAGCAGCTTGAACGGGGAGGGCAATCAGCCCCAGCATTTT.